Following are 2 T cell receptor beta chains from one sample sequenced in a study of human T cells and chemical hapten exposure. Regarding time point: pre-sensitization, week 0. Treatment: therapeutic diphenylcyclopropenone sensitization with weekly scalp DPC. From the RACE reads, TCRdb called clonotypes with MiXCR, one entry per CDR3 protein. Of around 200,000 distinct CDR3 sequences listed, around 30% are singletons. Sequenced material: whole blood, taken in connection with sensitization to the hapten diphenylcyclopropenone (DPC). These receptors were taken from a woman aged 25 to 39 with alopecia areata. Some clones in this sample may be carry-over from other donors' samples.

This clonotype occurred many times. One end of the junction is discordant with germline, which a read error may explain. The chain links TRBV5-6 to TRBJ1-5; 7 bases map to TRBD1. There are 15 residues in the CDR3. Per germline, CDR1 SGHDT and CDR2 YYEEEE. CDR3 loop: CASSLGQGDNQPQHF. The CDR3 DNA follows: TGCGCCAGCAGCTTGGGCCAGGGGGACAATCAGCCCCAGCATTTT.

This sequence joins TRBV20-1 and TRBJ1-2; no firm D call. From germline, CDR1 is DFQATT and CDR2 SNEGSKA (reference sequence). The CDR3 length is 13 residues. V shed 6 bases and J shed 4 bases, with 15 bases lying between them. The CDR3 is CSAPPPGVYGYTF. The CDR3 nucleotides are TGCAGTGCCCCCCCGCCCGGGGTCTATGGCTACACCTTC.